These 24 T cell receptor beta chains originate from one sample sequenced in a study of T cells in Graves' hyperthyroidism and ophthalmopathy (dated by TCRdb to about 2019). Library preparation was by multiplex PCR. TCRdb shows the sequencer as Illumina HiSeq 2000. Amplification of TCR beta CDR3 regions was carried out from RNA transcripts. A first-round RT-PCR of the TCR CDR3 used the HTBI primer set with the Qiagen OneStep RT-PCR kit. In TCRdb, the public reads were trimmed at Q25 with fastp and aligned with MiXCR, with productive beta chains retained. Each entry is one CDR3 protein sequence, shown with its most common DNA and genes. Counted in this sample were about 360,000 distinct CDR3 sequences; about 13% of them appeared once. 9.2% of the sample belongs to the ten largest clones. The specimen was blood. The receptors derive from a woman aged 18-30 years with Graves' hyperthyroidism.

This clonotype was observed at least ten times. V usage is TRBV5-6 and J usage is TRBJ2-1, with 11 bases aligning to TRBD2. Germline trimming cut 4 bases from V and 4 bases from J; bases unmatched to any gene: 7. CDR1 is SGHDT, CDR2 YYEEEE, per germline. This CDR3 is built from 16 residues. CDR3 sequence: CASSLDTSGGYNEQFF. CDR3 coding DNA: TGTGCCAGCAGCCTCGATACTAGCGGGGGTTACAATGAGCAGTTCTTC.

This clonotype was picked up many times. The chain is built from TRBV14 and TRBJ1-3; the D is unclear. The V and J ends lost 1 base and 0 bases respectively, with 10 bases between them. Per the germline V gene, CDR1 is SGHDN and CDR2 is FVKESK. The CDR3 sequence is 16 residues long. CDR3 in DNA: TGTGCCAGCAGCCAAGGAACCCCGAGCTCTGGAAACACCATATATTTT. This sequence encodes CASSQGTPSSGNTIYF.

This clonotype has at least ten counts. One junction end does not reproduce the germline sequence, and a read error may be involved. This chain connects TRBV7-2 to TRBJ2-5; TRBD2 matches at 12 bases. This CDR3 is 16 amino acids long. CDR1 is SGHTA and CDR2 is FQGNSA in the germline V gene. The DNA for the CDR3 is TGTGCCAGCAACTTAGGGCTAGCGGGGGGGCCAGAGACCCAGTACTTC. Its protein is CASNLGLAGGPETQYF.

This clonotype was observed at least ten times. The gene calls are TRBV20-1 and TRBJ2-2, with TRBD2 matching 13 bases. The V gene's germline CDR1 is DFQATT and CDR2 SNEGSKA (reference sequence). The V and J ends lost 6 bases and 0 bases, in that order; junction bases with no gene match: 10. The CDR3 contains 18 residues. The CDR3 region is CSAPGLAGDTTNTGELFF. CDR3 in DNA: TGCAGTGCGCCCGGACTAGCGGGAGATACTACGAACACCGGGGAGCTGTTTTTT.

There are a few counts of this clonotype. The chain joins TRBV20-1 to TRBJ2-3; unclear D gene. The CDR3 extends over 14 amino acids. Germline V lookup: CDR1 DFQATT, CDR2 SNEGSKA (reference sequence). The V end was cut by 3 bases, the J end by 2 bases, with 12 bases between. The CDR3 DNA follows: TGCAGTGCTAGGCCCCCCATGATCACAGATACGCAGTATTTT. It yields the protein CSARPPMITDTQYF.

This clonotype was found a few times. The gene calls are TRBV6-2 or TRBV6-3 and TRBJ2-6; 10 bases align to TRBD1. Germline V gene data show CDR1 as MNHEY and CDR2 as SVGEGT. The trim removed 1 base at V and 1 base at J, leaving 4 bases unmatched. The length of the CDR3 is 18 residues. The CDR3 sequence: CASSYLGTGASGANVLTF. The CDR3, as DNA: TGTGCCAGCAGTTACTTAGGGACAGGGGCGTCTGGGGCCAACGTCCTGACTTTC.

This clonotype has a handful of counts. The V call is TRBV6-1, the J call TRBJ2-3, with 10 nucleotides matching TRBD2. The ends lost 4 bases at V and 2 bases at J; junction bases unmatched: 3. This CDR3 region has 15 residues. Germline V gene lookup returns CDR1 MNHNS and CDR2 SASEGT. The CDR3, as DNA: TGTGCCAGCAGTGCACTAGCGGGGCTCACAGATACGCAGTATTTT. The encoded protein is CASSALAGLTDTQYF.

This clonotype has only a few counts. Being one base from a much bigger clone, this may be a read error. The rearrangement links TRBV28 to TRBJ1-6; tentatively, D is TRBD1 (6 bases). This CDR3 is 14 amino acids long. CDR1 MDHEN and CDR2 SYDVKM come from the germline V gene. Between the trimmed V and J ends, which lost 7 bases and 14 bases, there was a span of 21 bases. The CDR3 here is CASKLGGDTPTLHF. In DNA form, the CDR3 reads TGTGCCAGCAAGCTAGGGGGGGACACGCCGACCCTCCACTTT.

The table lists this clonotype with many counts. The J gene is TRBJ1-2, the V gene TRBV11-3; D is uncertain. Deletions cut 3 bases from V and 6 bases from J, with 8 bases between. This CDR3 is 12 amino acids long. In germline, CDR1 is SGHNT, CDR2 YENEEA. The CDR3 region has the DNA TGTGCCAGCAGCTTGATCGGGGATGGCTACACCTTC. Translated, it gives CASSLIGDGYTF.

This clonotype was found many times. The chain recombines TRBV3-1 with TRBJ1-2; 7 bases agree with TRBD1. The V segment lost 4 bases and the J segment 7 bases; nucleotides outside the gene matches: 15. The germline gives CDR1 LGHDT, CDR2 YNNKEL (reference sequence). This CDR3 comprises 16 residues. The CDR3 DNA is TGTGCCAGCAGCCGGACAGGCCGCCAGGCGCGAGGTGGCTACACCTTC. Its protein product is CASSRTGRQARGGYTF.

The table lists this clonotype with many counts. J is TRBJ2-3 and V is TRBV11-3; D is perhaps TRBD1 (7 bases). The CDR3 runs 16 residues. Germline values: CDR1 SGHNT, CDR2 YENEEA. The V and J ends lost 0 bases and 2 bases respectively, with 12 bases between them. The CDR3 is CASSLDAGQPTDTQYF. CDR3 nucleotides: TGTGCCAGCAGCTTAGATGCGGGACAGCCCACAGATACGCAGTATTTT.

The sample holds a few counts of this clonotype. The chain combines TRBV4-1 with TRBJ1-6; 7 bases align to TRBD1. There are 15 residues in the CDR3. Germline V gene sequence: CDR1 MGHRA, CDR2 YSYEKL. The V segment lost 4 bases and the J segment 10 bases; nucleotides outside the gene matches: 10. The CDR3 region has the DNA TGCGCCAGCAGCCCTAACAGGGGAACGCGGTCACCCCTCCACTTT. This sequence encodes CASSPNRGTRSPLHF.

In regard to this clonotype: A read error may be the cause here, since a much bigger clone is one base away. CDR3 protein: CASSQDWAGPIMEAQYF. CDR3 nucleotides: TGTGCCAGCAGCCAAGATTGGGCGGGACCCATTATGGAGGCCCAGTACTTC. The chain joins TRBV3-1 to TRBJ2-5, with D possibly being TRBD2 (6 bases). Germline CDR1 is LGHDT and CDR2 is YNNKEL (reference sequence). There are 17 residues in the CDR3. V gave up 0 bases and J gave up 9 bases, with 23 bases separating them.

This clonotype has ten or more counts. V is TRBV30 and J is TRBJ1-1; D gene unclear. V shed 3 bases and J shed 0 bases, with 8 bases lying between them. The germline gives CDR1 GTSNPN, CDR2 SVGIG (reference sequence). This CDR3 is built from 13 residues. CDR3: CAWSLSLNTEAFF. In nucleotides, the CDR3 is TGTGCCTGGAGCCTTAGCCTGAACACTGAAGCTTTCTTT.

This clonotype was seen repeatedly, ten times or more. The CDR3 bases are TGTGCCAGCAGGGGGGAGCTAAACACTGAAGCTTTCTTT. Its protein is CASRGELNTEAFF. V usage is TRBV28 and J usage is TRBJ1-1; a weak D match, TRBD1 (5 bases). The CDR3 runs to 13 residues. V was shortened by 6 bases and J by 2 bases, with 10 bases between the two germline ends. Per the germline V gene, CDR1 is MDHEN and CDR2 is SYDVKM.

This clonotype was observed at least ten times. The chain recombines TRBV28 with TRBJ1-1, with unresolved D. The V end lost 2 bases, the J end lost 4 bases, and 8 bases lay between the germline ends. Germline values: CDR1 MDHEN, CDR2 SYDVKM. This CDR3 has 13 residues. CDR3 sequence reads: CASSLDGSTEAFF. CDR3 coding DNA: TGTGCCAGCAGTTTAGATGGTAGCACTGAAGCTTTCTTT.

This clonotype was picked up many times. Mismatch with germline at one junction end may stem from a read error. This chain connects TRBV7-7 to TRBJ1-1; D possibly corresponds to TRBD1 (6 bases). The CDR3 length is 15 residues. Germline V gives CDR1 SSHAT, CDR2 FNYEAQ (reference sequence). CDR3 loop: CASSPPGVGATEAFF. The CDR3 coding sequence is TGTGCTAGCAGCCCGCCAGGGGTGGGGGCCACTGAAGCTTTCTTT.

The J gene is TRBJ2-2, the V gene TRBV4-2; tentative D call: TRBD2 (6 bases). The germline V gene encodes CDR1 LGHNA and CDR2 YNFKEQ. V was shortened by 2 bases and J by 4 bases, with 20 bases between the two germline ends. The CDR3 length is 18 residues. The CDR3 nucleotides read TGTGCCAGCAGCCAACATGTTATAGCGGAGACGGGCACCGGGGAGCTGTTTTTT. This gives the protein CASSQHVIAETGTGELFF.

This clonotype was recorded a few times. V usage is TRBV9 and J usage is TRBJ2-5; tentative D call: TRBD2 (6 bases). The CDR3 is 16 amino acids. The germline CDR1 and CDR2 sequences are SGDLS and YYNGEE. V gave up 3 bases and J gave up 2 bases, with 17 bases separating them. The CDR3 bases are TGTGCCAGCAGCGCCCTACGAGGGACTGAACAAGAGACCCAGTACTTC. Residues: CASSALRGTEQETQYF.

The chain has TRBV15 and TRBJ2-2; 10 bases match TRBD2. The CDR3 spans 15 residues. J lost 8 bases, V lost 4 bases, and 7 bases had no gene match. Germline lookup yields CDR1 LNHNV and CDR2 YYDKDF (reference sequence). In DNA, the CDR3 is TGTGCCACCAGCAAAGGACTAGCGGACAGGGGGGAGCTGTTTTTT. It is translated as CATSKGLADRGELFF.

This clonotype was found many times. The rearrangement links TRBV19 to TRBJ2-1, with TRBD1 identical over 8 bases. After removal of 3 bases from V and 10 bases from J, the junction contained 11 bases not matched to a gene. The CDR3 covers 15 residues. CDR1 is LNHDA, CDR2 SQIVND, per germline (reference sequence). The CDR3 is CASSIGQGAGGEQFF. The CDR3, as DNA: TGTGCCAGTAGTATCGGGCAGGGGGCTGGGGGGGAGCAGTTCTTC.

The rearrangement links TRBV30 to TRBJ2-3; 8 bases match TRBD2. Germline CDR1 reads GTSNPN; CDR2 reads SVGIG (reference sequence). V lost 4 bases and J lost 3; bases outside the gene matches: 3. This CDR3 has 13 amino acids. The CDR3 nucleotides are TGTGCCTGGATCCGGGGGGGGACAGATACGCAGTATTTT. This gives the protein CAWIRGGTDTQYF.

This clonotype appeared many times. The chain employs TRBV6-2 or TRBV6-3 and TRBJ2-7, with 7 nucleotides matching TRBD1. Per germline, CDR1 MNHEY and CDR2 SVGEGT. The CDR3 is made up of 13 amino acids. V trimming: 2 bases; J trimming: 6 bases; junction bases outside the gene matches: 4. The CDR3 DNA reads as TGTGCCAGCAGTTACCGACAGGGTGGCGAGCAGTACTTC. Its translation: CASSYRQGGEQYF.

Details on this clonotype: Being one base from a much bigger clone, this may be a read error. The V gene is TRBV27, the J gene TRBJ2-6, with 7 bases identical to TRBD1. The CDR3 consists of 15 residues. Germline CDR1 reads MNHEY; CDR2 reads SMNVEV (reference sequence). This chain's CDR3 is CVSSGTGAGANVLTF. CDR3 nucleotides: TGTGTCAGCAGTGGAACAGGGGCAGGGGCCAACGTCCTGACTTTC. The full variable domain, completed using reference TRBV27 and TRBJ2-6, is EAQVTQNPRYLITVTGKKLTVTCSQNMNHEYMSWYRQDPGLGLRQIYYSMNVEVTDKGDVPEGYKVSRKEKRNFPLILESPSPNQTSLYFCVSSGTGAGANVLTFGAGSRLTVL.